A single sample gave rise to the 18 T cell receptor beta chains below, sequenced in a study of early T cells in non-severe SARS-CoV-2 infection (dated by TCRdb to the early 2020s). The library came from 5' RACE. TCRdb lists the instrument as NextSeq 500. The public reads were run again by TCRdb, first through fastp at Q25 and then through MiXCR, and only productive beta chains were kept. Identical CDR3 proteins give one entry, which carries the most common genes and DNA. The sample table holds under 85,000 distinct CDR3 sequences, of which approximately 15% were seen once. Roughly 4.2% of the sample lies in the top ten. The sample was whole blood, taken at baseline. Receptors originate from an adult who was a healthcare worker with PCR-confirmed SARS-CoV-2 infection or an uninfected control (not recorded which).

J is TRBJ1-1 and V is TRBV5-4; weak D call: TRBD1 (6 bases). The CDR3 spans 15 residues. Germline V gene data show CDR1 as SGHNT and CDR2 as YYREEE (reference sequence). Between the trimmed V and J ends, which lost 7 bases and 0 bases, there was a span of 16 bases. CDR3 sequence reads: CASLGGGALNTEAFF. Written as DNA, the CDR3 is TGTGCCAGCTTGGGCGGGGGGGCGTTGAACACTGAAGCTTTCTTT. Combining the CDR3 with reference TRBV5-4 and TRBJ1-1 gives the whole variable domain ETGVTQSPTHLIKTRGQQVTLRCSSQSGHNTVSWYQQALGQGPQFIFQYYREEENGRGNFPPRFSGLQFPNYSSELNVNALELDDSALYLCASLGGGALNTEAFFGQGTRLTVV.

The rearrangement joins TRBV7-9 to TRBJ2-7, with TRBD2 as a possible D gene (6 bases). Germline V gene data show CDR1 as SEHNR and CDR2 as FQNEAQ (reference sequence). This CDR3 spans 12 amino acids. V was pared by 8 bases and J by 2 bases, with 10 bases between. The CDR3 loop is CASGAGPYEQYF. Here the CDR3 DNA reads TGTGCCAGCGGCGCGGGGCCCTACGAGCAGTACTTC.

This clonotype came up a few times. The junction departs from germline at one end; a sequencing error may be responsible. V is TRBV3-1 and J is TRBJ1-1; TRBD1 is a possible D gene (5 bases). This CDR3 has 16 residues. Per the germline V gene, CDR1 is LGHDT and CDR2 is YNNKEL (reference sequence). This CDR3 is CASSQDWNRRNTEVFF. As DNA, the CDR3 is TGTGCCAGCAGCCAAGATTGGAACAGGAGGAACACTGAAGTTTTCTTT.

This clonotype has a handful of counts. V gene TRBV29-1 combines with J gene TRBJ2-5; D may be TRBD2 (5 bases). V lost 4 bases to trimming and J lost 3 bases, with 12 bases between them. The CDR3 contains 13 residues. The germline V gene encodes CDR1 SQVTM and CDR2 ANQGSEA. CDR3 in DNA: TGCAGCGTTGTAGAGGGCCCGAAAGAGACCCAGTACTTC. The encoded protein is CSVVEGPKETQYF.

The chain has TRBV7-2 and TRBJ1-3; perhaps TRBD1 as D (5 bases). Trimming took off 4 bases at V and 4 bases at J, with 11 bases between the two ends. The V gene's germline CDR1 is SGHTA and CDR2 FQGNSA. CDR3 length: 14 amino acids. CDR3 residues: CASSSPNRGNTIYF. The CDR3, as DNA: TGTGCCAGCAGCTCCCCCAACAGGGGAAACACCATATATTTT.

This clonotype was seen ten or more times. This sequence joins TRBV27 and TRBJ2-3; D gene unclear. The V end lost 3 bases, the J end lost 2 bases, and 6 bases lay between the germline ends. The CDR3 consists of 13 residues. The germline V gene encodes CDR1 MNHEY and CDR2 SMNVEV (reference sequence). CDR3 residues: CASSFLNTDTQYF. CDR3 nucleotide sequence: TGTGCCAGCAGTTTCCTTAACACAGATACGCAGTATTTT.

This rearrangement joins TRBV12-3 or TRBV12-4 to TRBJ2-7; D gene unclear. CDR3 length: 13 amino acids. Trimming removed 2 bases from V and 3 bases from J, with 8 bases in between. The CDR3 nucleotides are TGTGCCAGCAGTTTACAGCAAAGCTACGAGCAGTACTTC. Its translation is CASSLQQSYEQYF.

This clonotype has a count of ten or more. This chain joins TRBV20-1 and TRBJ2-1, with D tentatively TRBD1 (5 bases). Per the germline V gene, CDR1 is DFQATT and CDR2 is SNEGSKA (reference sequence). The CDR3 is 15 amino acids. V was clipped by 2 bases and J by 7 bases, with 18 bases between them. The CDR3 spells CSARPQGRRLNEQFF. The DNA of the CDR3 is TGCAGTGCTAGACCGCAGGGCCGGCGGTTGAATGAGCAGTTCTTC.

V and J are TRBV6-5 and TRBJ2-5, with D possibly matching TRBD2 (6 bases). V lost 2 bases to trimming and J lost 7 bases, with 11 bases between them. The CDR3 extends over 13 amino acids. CDR1 and CDR2 from the germline V gene are MNHEY and SVGAGI. The CDR3 loop is CASSYEGGATQYF. CDR3 in DNA: TGTGCCAGCAGTTACGAGGGAGGCGCGACCCAGTACTTC.

The chain combines TRBV11-3 with TRBJ2-7, with D hard to call. Germline-derived CDR1 and CDR2 are SGHNT and YENEEA. The CDR3 length is 12 residues. Trimming stripped 8 bases from V and 0 bases from J, with 8 bases between. The CDR3 nucleotides read TGTGCCAGCGGACCGAACTCCTACGAGCAGTACTTC. Translation: CASGPNSYEQYF.

The sample holds a few counts of this clonotype. The chain uses TRBV18 and TRBJ2-2; the match to TRBD2 covers 8 bases. This CDR3 region has 16 residues. CDR1 is KGHSH and CDR2 is LQKENI in the germline V gene. V lost 0 bases to trimming and J lost 7 bases; unmatched junction nucleotides: 7. The CDR3 DNA reads TGTGCCAGCTCACCACCCGGGACTAGTCGTATCGGGGAGCTGTTTTTT. Translated, it gives CASSPPGTSRIGELFF. The variable domain in full, with the rest retrieved from reference TRBV18 and TRBJ2-2, is NAGVMQNPRHLVRRRGQEARLRCSPMKGHSHVYWYRQLPEEGLKFMVYLQKENIIDESGMPKERFSAEFPKEGPSILRIQQVVRGDSAAYFCASSPPGTSRIGELFFGEGSRLTVL.

This clonotype turned up a few times. The chain employs TRBV2 and TRBJ1-3; 7 bases map to TRBD1. Germline assignment: CDR1 SNHLY and CDR2 FYNNEI. There are 15 residues in the CDR3. V trimming: 3 bases; J trimming: 2 bases; junction bases outside the gene matches: 4. The DNA of the CDR3 is TGTGCCAGCAGTGATTCAGGGGGGACTGGAAACACCATATATTTT. Encoded protein: CASSDSGGTGNTIYF.

This clonotype was found many times. The chain couples TRBV9 to TRBJ2-3; the D is unclear. This CDR3 region has 14 residues. Trimming left V 4 bases short and J 1 base short, with 10 bases between. Germline-derived CDR1 and CDR2 are SGDLS and YYNGEE. The CDR3 is CASSPTRGTDTQYF. Written as DNA, the CDR3 is TGTGCCAGCAGCCCTACGCGAGGCACAGATACGCAGTATTTT.

Of note for this clonotype: An end of the junction does not agree with germline; a read error may underlie this. The chain couples TRBV28 to TRBJ2-5; D call uncertain. This CDR3 has 13 amino acids. Germline assignment: CDR1 MDHEN and CDR2 SYDVKM. The chain's CDR3 is CTSSLGGQETQYF. The CDR3 DNA reads TGTACCAGCAGTTTGGGCGGCCAAGAGACCCAGTACTTC.

The rearrangement links TRBV27 to TRBJ2-5, with TRBD1 identical over 10 bases. Germline V gives CDR1 MNHEY, CDR2 SMNVEV (reference sequence). The CDR3 runs to 17 residues. Unmatched junction bases numbered 17, after V lost 5 bases and J lost 8 bases. The CDR3 reads CASSPRTGGQPGVTQYF. DNA for the CDR3: TGTGCCAGCAGTCCACGGACAGGGGGTCAACCAGGCGTCACCCAGTACTTC.

The chain recombines TRBV6-5 with TRBJ1-5, with TRBD1 matching 8 bases. The CDR3 extends over 15 amino acids. Germline CDR1 MNHEY, CDR2 SVGAGI. The V and J ends lost 4 bases and 9 bases, in that order; junction bases with no gene match: 11. DNA for the CDR3: TGTGCCAGCAGTTCGGCCGGGACAGGCATGTTGCCCCAGCATTTT. Translated, it gives CASSSAGTGMLPQHF.

There are many counts of this clonotype. The DNA of the CDR3 is TGTGCCAGCAGTTTAACCGGACCTCGTGGTGAGCAGTTCTTC. Translation gives CASSLTGPRGEQFF. The rearrangement uses TRBV28 and TRBJ2-1; D unclear. CDR1 is MDHEN and CDR2 is SYDVKM in the germline V gene. This CDR3 is 14 amino acids long. V dropped 2 bases and J dropped 9 bases, with 14 bases sitting between them. Filled out from reference TRBV28 and TRBJ2-1, the complete variable domain reads DVKVTQSSRYLVKRTGEKVFLECVQDMDHENMFWYRQDPGLGLRLIYFSYDVKMKEKGDIPEGYSVSREKKERFSLILESASTNQTSMYLCASSLTGPRGEQFFGPGTRLTVL.

This chain joins TRBV18 and TRBJ2-2; TRBD2 agrees at 15 bases. The ends lost 4 bases at V and 4 bases at J; junction bases unmatched: 10. The CDR3 totals 19 residues. The germline V gene encodes CDR1 KGHSH and CDR2 LQKENI. The CDR3 here is CASSLTRTSGRASTGELFF. The DNA of the CDR3 is TGTGCCAGCTCACTAACCCGGACTAGCGGGAGGGCCTCCACCGGGGAGCTGTTTTTT. Full variable domain (remainder filled in from reference TRBV18 and TRBJ2-2): NAGVMQNPRHLVRRRGQEARLRCSPMKGHSHVYWYRQLPEEGLKFMVYLQKENIIDESGMPKERFSAEFPKEGPSILRIQQVVRGDSAAYFCASSLTRTSGRASTGELFFGEGSRLTVL.